This TCR beta chain comes out of a study of T cell responses to AZD1222 COVID-19 vaccine. Researchers grouped second doses given at about 4 or about 12 weeks into one pool. TCRdb's table, derived via immunoSEQ multiplex PCR, lists solely in-frame clones and lacks some. The sample has 95,000 to 150,000 clones, approximately 94% seen once. This CDR3 is built from 16 residues. Trimming stripped 1 base from V and 6 bases from J, with 19 bases between. Germline V gene data show CDR1 as ENHRY and CDR2 as SYGVKD. Overall study findings and caveats: Females outnumbered males among donors, who were mostly white British; clonal diversity was possibly underestimated. Repertoire sampling was restricted to post-peak T cell response timepoints.

This clone was seen only once. Its antigen is as yet unknown. The specimen was peripheral blood, collected 28 days after the second AZD1222 dose. The TCR was taken from an adult who received the AZD1222 COVID-19 vaccine. The chain carries TRBV10-3 and TRBJ2-7; TRBD1 is a possible D gene (5 bases). The DNA for the CDR3 is TGTGCCATCAGTGAGTACCTTCCCCAGGGTGTGCGCGAGCAGTACTTC. Translation gives CAISEYLPQGVREQYF.